The 8 T cell receptor beta chains below were found in one sample sequenced in a study of blood T cell repertoires in COVID-19. The table came from immunoSEQ multiplex PCR; TCRdb's copy has only in-frame clones and leaves some out. In the table there are 75,000 to 100,000 clones, around nine tenths of which are singletons. Sample: peripheral blood. Every receptor here comes from a man in his 60s with acute or convalescent COVID-19.

V gene TRBV6-2 or TRBV6-3 combines with J gene TRBJ1-2, with D tentatively TRBD1 (6 bases). The germline V gene encodes CDR1 MNHEY and CDR2 SVGEGT. Between the trimmed V and J ends, which lost 4 bases and 6 bases, there was a span of 21 bases. The CDR3 length is 16 residues. DNA of the CDR3: TGTGCCAGCAGTTCCGGGGACACGAGGTATATTCATGGCTACACCTTC. This encodes CASSSGDTRYIHGYTF.

This clone was recorded a few times. The genes are TRBV11-2 and TRBJ1-1, with D tentatively TRBD1 (5 bases). The V and J ends lost 4 bases and 5 bases respectively, with 11 bases between them. The CDR3 runs to 13 residues. Per the germline V gene, CDR1 is SGHAT and CDR2 is FQNNGV. The CDR3 DNA sequence: TGTGCCAGCAGCTCAATCAGGGTTACTGAAGCTTTCTTT. This translates into CASSSIRVTEAFF.

The chain joins TRBV6-5 to TRBJ1-6; D unclear. There are 16 residues in the CDR3. Looked up from germline, CDR1 is MNHEY and CDR2 is SVGAGI. Between the trimmed V and J ends, which lost 4 bases and 3 bases, there was a span of 13 bases. CDR3 DNA: TGTGCCAGCAGTTCCGCCGAATCCTACTATAATTCACCCCTCCACTTT. Its translation: CASSSAESYYNSPLHF.

The rearrangement links TRBV12-5 to TRBJ2-1; TRBD1 is a possible D gene (6 bases). Germline V CDR1 and CDR2: LGHNT, FRNRAP. This CDR3 comprises 21 residues. Trimming stripped 2 bases from V and 1 base from J, with 27 bases between. The CDR3 coding sequence is TGTGCTAGTGGTTTGAACCCCGGACAGTCGAGGGGCGCGGCGTCCTACAATGAGCAGTTCTTC. It yields the protein CASGLNPGQSRGAASYNEQFF.

This clone came up once. This rearrangement joins TRBV9 to TRBJ1-2; no clear D gene. The CDR3 consists of 15 residues. Per the germline V gene, CDR1 is SGDLS and CDR2 is YYNGEE. V lost 0 bases and J lost 2, with 11 bases in between. CDR3 coding DNA: TGTGCCAGCAGCGTAGCTGGGCAGACCAACTATGGCTACACCTTC. Residues: CASSVAGQTNYGYTF.

CDR3 region: CASSPDFIDQPQHF. For the CDR3, the DNA is TGTGCCAGCTCACCAGACTTTATAGATCAGCCCCAGCATTTT. V usage is TRBV18 and J usage is TRBJ1-5; D not certain. This CDR3 is built from 14 residues. Trimming removed 2 bases at V and 5 bases at J, with 10 bases between. CDR1 is KGHSH, CDR2 LQKENI, per germline.

This clone showed up just a few times. The chain recombines TRBV19 with TRBJ1-2; no definite D call. Germline CDR1 and CDR2: LNHDA and SQIVND (reference sequence). V lost 2 bases to trimming and J lost 2 bases, with 12 bases between them. The CDR3 is made up of 15 amino acids. CDR3 sequence: CASSITAASNYGYTF. The CDR3 region has the DNA TGTGCCAGTAGTATAACAGCAGCCTCAAACTATGGCTACACCTTC.

The chain uses TRBV6-2 or TRBV6-3 and TRBJ2-1, with 12 bases that match TRBD2. Germline-derived CDR1 and CDR2 are MNHEY and SVGEGT. V was pared by 1 base and J by 9 bases, with 10 bases of the junction left unmatched. This CDR3 comprises 17 residues. For the CDR3, the DNA is TGTGCCAGCAGTTACTTGACTAGCGGGGGACCGGGGGGTGAGCAGTTCTTC. This translates into CASSYLTSGGPGGEQFF.